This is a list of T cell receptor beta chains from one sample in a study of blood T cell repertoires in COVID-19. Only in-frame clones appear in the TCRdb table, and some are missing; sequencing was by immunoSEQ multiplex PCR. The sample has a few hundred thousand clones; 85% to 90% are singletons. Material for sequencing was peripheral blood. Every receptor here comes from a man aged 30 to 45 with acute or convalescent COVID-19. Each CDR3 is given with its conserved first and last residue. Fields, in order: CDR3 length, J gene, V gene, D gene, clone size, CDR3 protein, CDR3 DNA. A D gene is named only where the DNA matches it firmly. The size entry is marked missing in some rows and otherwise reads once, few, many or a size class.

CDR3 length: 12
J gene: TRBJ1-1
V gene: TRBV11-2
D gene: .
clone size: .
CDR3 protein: CASSGRGIVAFF
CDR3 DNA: TGTGCCAGCAGCGGCCGAGGGATTGTCGCTTTCTTT

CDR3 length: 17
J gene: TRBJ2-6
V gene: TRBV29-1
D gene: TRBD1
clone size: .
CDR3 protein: CSPVGDSLFSGANVLTF
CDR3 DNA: TGCAGCCCGGTAGGGGACAGCCTTTTCTCTGGGGCCAACGTCCTGACTTTC

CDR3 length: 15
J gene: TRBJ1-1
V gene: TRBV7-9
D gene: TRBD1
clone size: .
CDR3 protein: CASSLVQGAGTEAFF
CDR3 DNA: TGTGCCAGCAGCTTAGTACAGGGGGCCGGCACTGAAGCTTTCTTT

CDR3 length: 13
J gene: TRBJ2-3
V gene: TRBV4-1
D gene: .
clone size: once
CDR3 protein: CASSWLATDTQYF
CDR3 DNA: TGCGCCAGCTCATGGCTCGCCACAGATACGCAGTATTTT

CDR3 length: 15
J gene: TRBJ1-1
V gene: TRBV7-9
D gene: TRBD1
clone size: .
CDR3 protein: CASSLDRVRFTEAFF
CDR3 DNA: TGTGCCAGCAGTCTCGACAGGGTAAGGTTCACTGAAGCTTTCTTT

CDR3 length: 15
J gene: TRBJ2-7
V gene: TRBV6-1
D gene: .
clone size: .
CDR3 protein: CASSEWEASSYEQYF
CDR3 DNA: TGTGCCAGCAGTGAATGGGAGGCCAGCTCCTACGAGCAGTACTTC

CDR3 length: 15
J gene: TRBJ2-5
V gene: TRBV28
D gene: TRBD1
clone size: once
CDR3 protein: CASSWAGQGKETQYF
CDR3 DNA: TGTGCCAGCAGTTGGGCGGGACAGGGGAAAGAGACCCAGTACTTC

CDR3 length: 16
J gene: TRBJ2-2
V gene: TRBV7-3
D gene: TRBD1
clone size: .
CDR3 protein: CASSSTGGLASGELFF
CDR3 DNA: TGTGCCAGCAGCTCCACAGGGGGTTTGGCTAGCGGGGAGCTGTTTTTT

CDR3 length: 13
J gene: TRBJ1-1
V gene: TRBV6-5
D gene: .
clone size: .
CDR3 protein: CASRHGQITEAFF
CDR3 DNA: TGTGCCAGCAGACATGGACAGATCACTGAAGCTTTCTTT

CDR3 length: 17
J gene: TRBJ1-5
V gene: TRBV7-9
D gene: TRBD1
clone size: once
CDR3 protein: CASSFAWGQEGGQPQHF
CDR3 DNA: TGTGCCAGCAGCTTTGCCTGGGGACAGGAAGGAGGTCAGCCCCAGCATTTT

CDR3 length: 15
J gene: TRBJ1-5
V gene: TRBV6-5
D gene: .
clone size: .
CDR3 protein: CASSSRQYSNQPQHF
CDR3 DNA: TGTGCCAGCAGTTCACGACAGTATAGCAATCAGCCCCAGCATTTT

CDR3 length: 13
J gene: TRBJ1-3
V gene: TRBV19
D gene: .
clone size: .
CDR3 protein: CASSGGYGNTIYF
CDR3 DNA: TGTGCCAGTAGTGGCGGATATGGAAACACCATATATTTT

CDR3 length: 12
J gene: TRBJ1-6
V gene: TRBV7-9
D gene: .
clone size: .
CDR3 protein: CASSQSGAPLHF
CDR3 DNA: TGTGCCAGCAGCCAGAGCGGAGCACCCCTCCACTTT

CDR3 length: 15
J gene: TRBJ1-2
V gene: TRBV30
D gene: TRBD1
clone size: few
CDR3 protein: CAWSVPGTANYGYTF
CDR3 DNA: TGTGCCTGGAGTGTACCAGGGACAGCTAACTATGGCTACACCTTC

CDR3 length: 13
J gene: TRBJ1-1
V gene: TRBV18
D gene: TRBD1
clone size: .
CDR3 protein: CASSADRGREAFF
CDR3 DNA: TGTGCCAGCTCGGCCGACAGGGGTCGTGAAGCTTTCTTT

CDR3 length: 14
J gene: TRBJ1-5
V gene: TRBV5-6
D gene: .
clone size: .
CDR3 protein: CASSLVRGNQPQHF
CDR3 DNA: TGTGCCAGCAGCTTGGTTAGGGGTAATCAGCCCCAGCATTTT

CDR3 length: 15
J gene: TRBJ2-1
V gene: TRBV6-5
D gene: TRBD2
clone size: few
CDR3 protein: CASSLLAGGQNEQFF
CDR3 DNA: TGTGCCAGCAGTTTACTAGCGGGAGGACAAAATGAGCAGTTCTTC

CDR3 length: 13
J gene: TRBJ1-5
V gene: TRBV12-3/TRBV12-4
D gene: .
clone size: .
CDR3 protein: CASGGSSNQPQHF
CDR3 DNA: TGTGCCTCCGGAGGCAGCAGCAATCAGCCCCAGCATTTT

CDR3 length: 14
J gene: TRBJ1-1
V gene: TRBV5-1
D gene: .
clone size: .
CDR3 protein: CASSLYGQHTEAFF
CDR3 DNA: TGCGCCAGCAGCTTGTACGGACAGCACACTGAAGCTTTCTTT

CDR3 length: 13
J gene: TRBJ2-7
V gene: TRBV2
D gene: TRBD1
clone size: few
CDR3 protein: CAKGQGGSYEQYF
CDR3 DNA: TGTGCCAAGGGACAGGGGGGCTCCTACGAGCAGTACTTC

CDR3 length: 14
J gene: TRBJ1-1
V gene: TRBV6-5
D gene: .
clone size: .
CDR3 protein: CASRHTQGNTEAFF
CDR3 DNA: TGTGCCAGCAGACACACACAGGGGAACACTGAAGCTTTCTTT

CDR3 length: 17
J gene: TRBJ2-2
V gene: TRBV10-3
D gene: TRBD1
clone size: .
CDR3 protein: CAISSDRGSTNTGELFF
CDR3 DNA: TGTGCCATCAGCTCCGACAGGGGCTCAACGAACACCGGGGAGCTGTTTTTT

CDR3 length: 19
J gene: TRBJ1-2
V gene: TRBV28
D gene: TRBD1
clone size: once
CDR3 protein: CASSSTRTPGQGIYYGYTF
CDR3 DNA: TGTGCCAGCAGTTCCACGAGAACGCCGGGACAGGGAATTTACTATGGCTACACCTTC

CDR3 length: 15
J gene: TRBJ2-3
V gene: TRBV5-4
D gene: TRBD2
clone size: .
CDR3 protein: CASSIRTSRTDTQYF
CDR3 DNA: TGTGCCAGCAGCATCCGGACTAGTAGGACAGATACGCAGTATTTT

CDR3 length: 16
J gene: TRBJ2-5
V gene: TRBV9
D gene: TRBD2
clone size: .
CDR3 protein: CASSVRVGAGQETQYF
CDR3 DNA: TGTGCCAGCAGCGTAAGAGTAGGAGCGGGGCAAGAGACCCAGTACTTC

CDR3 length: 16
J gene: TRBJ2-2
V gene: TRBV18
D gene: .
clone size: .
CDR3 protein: CASSPVGARDTGELFF
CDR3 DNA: TGTGCCAGCTCACCTGTCGGCGCCAGGGACACCGGGGAGCTGTTTTTT

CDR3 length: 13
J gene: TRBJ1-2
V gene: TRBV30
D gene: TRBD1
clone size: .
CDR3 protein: CAWSRDRARGYTF
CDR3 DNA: TGTGCCTGGAGTCGCGACAGGGCGCGGGGCTACACCTTC

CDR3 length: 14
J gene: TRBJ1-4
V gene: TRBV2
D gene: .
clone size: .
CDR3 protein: CASHRWERNEKLFF
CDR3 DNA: TGTGCCAGCCACCGGTGGGAGCGTAATGAAAAACTGTTTTTT

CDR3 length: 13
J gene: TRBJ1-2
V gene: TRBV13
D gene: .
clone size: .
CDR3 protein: CASSYGQSYGYTF
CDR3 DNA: TGTGCCAGCAGCTACGGACAAAGCTATGGCTACACCTTC

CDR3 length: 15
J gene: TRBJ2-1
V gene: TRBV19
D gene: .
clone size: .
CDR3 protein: CASNRFESSYNEQFF
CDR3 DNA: TGTGCCAGCAACAGATTCGAGTCTTCCTACAATGAGCAGTTCTTC

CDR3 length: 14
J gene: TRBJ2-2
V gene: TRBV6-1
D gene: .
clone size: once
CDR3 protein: CASSESFTTGELFF
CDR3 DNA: TGTGCCAGCAGTGAAAGCTTTACGACCGGGGAGCTGTTTTTT

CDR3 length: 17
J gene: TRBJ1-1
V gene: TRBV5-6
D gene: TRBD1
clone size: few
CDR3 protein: CASSLELVQGWNTEAFF
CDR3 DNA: TGTGCCAGCAGCTTGGAGCTCGTACAGGGGTGGAACACTGAAGCTTTCTTT

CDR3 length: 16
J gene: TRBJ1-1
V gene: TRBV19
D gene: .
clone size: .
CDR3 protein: CASSIVSVLKNTEAFF
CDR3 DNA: TGTGCCAGTAGTATAGTGTCAGTACTAAAGAACACTGAAGCTTTCTTT

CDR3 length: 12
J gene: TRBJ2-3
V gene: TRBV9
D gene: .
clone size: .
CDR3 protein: CASSVVTDTQYF
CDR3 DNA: TGTGCCAGCAGCGTAGTAACAGATACGCAGTATTTT

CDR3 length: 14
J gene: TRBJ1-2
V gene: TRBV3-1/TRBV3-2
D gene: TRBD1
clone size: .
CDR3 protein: CASSRDRGSYGYTF
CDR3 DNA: TGTGCCAGCAGCCGGGACAGGGGTTCCTATGGCTACACCTTC

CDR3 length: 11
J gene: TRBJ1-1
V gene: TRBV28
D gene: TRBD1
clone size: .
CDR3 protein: CASRRGPQAFF
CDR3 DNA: TGTGCCAGCAGAAGGGGGCCACAAGCTTTCTTT

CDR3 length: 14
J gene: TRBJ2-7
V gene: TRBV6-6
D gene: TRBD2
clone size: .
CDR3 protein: CASSTPGGDYEQYF
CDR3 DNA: TGTGCCAGCAGCACCCCCGGGGGGGATTACGAGCAGTACTTC

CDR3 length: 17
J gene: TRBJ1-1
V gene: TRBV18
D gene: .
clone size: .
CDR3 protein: CASSLSVPTGVNTEAFF
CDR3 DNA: TGTGCCAGCTCACTCTCCGTCCCAACGGGGGTGAACACTGAAGCTTTCTTT

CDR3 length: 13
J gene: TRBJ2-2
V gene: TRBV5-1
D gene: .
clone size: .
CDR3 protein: CASSLGGAGELFF
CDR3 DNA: TGCGCCAGCAGCTTGGGGGGGGCCGGGGAGCTGTTTTTT

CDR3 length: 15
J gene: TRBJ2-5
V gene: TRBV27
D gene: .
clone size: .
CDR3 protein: CASSFSSGTLETQYF
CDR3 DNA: TGTGCCAGCAGTTTCTCGTCCGGGACTCTAGAGACCCAGTACTTC

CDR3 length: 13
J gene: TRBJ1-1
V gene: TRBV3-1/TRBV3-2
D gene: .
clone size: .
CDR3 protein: CASSQVQDTEAFF
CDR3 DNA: TGTGCCAGCAGCCAAGTACAGGATACTGAAGCTTTCTTT

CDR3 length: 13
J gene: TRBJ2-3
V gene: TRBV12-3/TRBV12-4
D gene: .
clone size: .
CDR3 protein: CASRSGTSATQYF
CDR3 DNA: TGTGCCAGCAGAAGCGGAACCTCAGCTACGCAGTATTTT

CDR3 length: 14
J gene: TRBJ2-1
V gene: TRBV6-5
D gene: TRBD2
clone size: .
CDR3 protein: CASSRTSGRNEQFF
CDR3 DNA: TGTGCCAGCAGCCGGACTAGCGGGAGGAATGAGCAGTTCTTC

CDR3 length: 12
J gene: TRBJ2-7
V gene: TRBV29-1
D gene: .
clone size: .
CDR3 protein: CSVQLPSDEQYF
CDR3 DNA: TGCAGCGTCCAACTCCCTAGCGATGAGCAGTACTTC

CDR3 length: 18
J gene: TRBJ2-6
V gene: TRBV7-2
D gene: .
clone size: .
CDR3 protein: CASSLGLTRTSGANVLTF
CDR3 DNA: TGTGCCAGCAGCTTGGGACTTACTAGGACCTCTGGGGCCAACGTCCTGACTTTC